This is a list of T cell receptor beta chains from one sample in a study of T cell responses to AZD1222 COVID-19 vaccine. Clones were sequenced by immunoSEQ multiplex PCR, and TCRdb holds only the in-frame ones, with some missing. Among some 120,000 clones listed, approximately 86% were seen once. Sequencing was performed on peripheral blood, taken 28 days after the second AZD1222 dose. All receptors come from an adult who received the AZD1222 COVID-19 vaccine. The CDR3 runs from the conserved cysteine through the conserved F or W. The D gene is left open where the match is weak. Clone size, where shown, is once, few, many, or a class for clones that have expanded.

>NA|14|once|TRBV14|TRBJ2-3
CASSQGADTDTQYF
TGTGCCAGCAGCCAAGGGGCAGACACAGATACGCAGTATTTT
>TRBD1|14|NA|TRBV7-2|TRBJ2-7
CASSWDRGDYEQYF
TGTGCCAGCAGCTGGGACAGGGGAGATTACGAGCAGTACTTC
>NA|13|NA|TRBV28|TRBJ1-2
CATVDRLNYGYTF
TGTGCCACCGTGGACAGACTTAACTATGGCTACACCTTC
>NA|14|NA|TRBV5-4|TRBJ1-1
CASSPGARSTEAFF
TGTGCCAGCAGCCCTGGGGCGCGGAGCACTGAAGCTTTCTTT
>NA|12|NA|TRBV6-1|TRBJ2-1
CASSERGNEQFF
TGTGCCAGCAGTGAAAGGGGTAATGAGCAGTTCTTC
>TRBD1|15|NA|TRBV5-1|TRBJ1-1
CASSSGDRANTEAFF
TGCGCCAGCAGCTCGGGGGACAGGGCGAACACTGAAGCTTTCTTT
>NA|16|NA|TRBV7-8|TRBJ2-7
CASSLVGYGRTYEQYF
TGTGCCAGCAGCTTAGTTGGGTACGGGAGAACCTACGAGCAGTACTTC
>TRBD1|17|few|TRBV5-4|TRBJ1-2
CASSSGGGELLNYGYTF
TGTGCCAGCAGCTCAGGAGGGGGCGAGCTTCTCAACTATGGCTACACCTTC
>NA|14|NA|TRBV4-1|TRBJ2-7
CASSQGNQALEQYF
TGCGCCAGCAGCCAAGGGAACCAGGCCCTCGAGCAGTACTTC
>NA|12|NA|TRBV2|TRBJ1-6
CASVFEGSPLHF
TGTGCCAGCGTCTTCGAGGGTTCACCCCTCCACTTT
>NA|14|NA|TRBV25-1|TRBJ1-5
CASSGTELNQPQHF
TGTGCCAGCAGTGGGACAGAACTCAATCAGCCCCAGCATTTT
>TRBD1|16|NA|TRBV23-1|TRBJ1-6
CASPTGGSSYNSPLHF
TGCGCCAGCCCCACAGGGGGGAGCTCCTATAATTCACCCCTCCACTTT
>TRBD2|15|NA|TRBV9|TRBJ2-1
CASSVDGGGHNEQFF
TGTGCCAGCAGCGTAGATGGCGGGGGGCACAATGAGCAGTTCTTC
>NA|16|NA|TRBV28|TRBJ1-4
CASSLSGQGLREKLFF
TGTGCCAGCAGTCTCTCTGGACAAGGGTTGCGGGAAAAACTGTTTTTT
>NA|16|NA|TRBV28|TRBJ2-1
CASSYQGLPKGHEQFF
TGTGCCAGCAGTTACCAGGGACTTCCCAAGGGACATGAGCAGTTCTTC
>NA|14|NA|TRBV28|TRBJ1-1
CASSTPGWGQEAFF
TGTGCCAGCAGTACCCCCGGGTGGGGGCAGGAAGCTTTCTTT
>NA|11|NA|TRBV2|TRBJ2-5
CASSLRETQYF
TGTGCCAGCAGCCTCCGGGAGACCCAGTACTTC
>NA|13|NA|TRBV19|TRBJ1-4
CASSEFSGEKLFF
TGTGCCAGTAGTGAATTTTCGGGTGAAAAACTGTTTTTT
>NA|14|NA|TRBV7-9|TRBJ2-1
CASSLMSSYNEQFF
TGTGCCAGCAGCTTAATGAGCTCCTACAATGAGCAGTTCTTC
>NA|16|NA|TRBV2|TRBJ1-5
CASSGTAPNSNQPQHF
TGTGCCAGCAGTGGGACAGCGCCGAATAGCAATCAGCCCCAGCATTTT
>NA|15|NA|TRBV6-5|TRBJ2-1
CASTLDGGSHDEQFF
TGTGCCAGCACCCTCGACGGGGGTAGTCACGATGAGCAGTTCTTC
>NA|13|NA|TRBV6-1|TRBJ1-2
CASSEEGRRGYTF
TGTGCCAGCAGTGAGGAGGGTCGCCGTGGCTACACCTTC
>TRBD1|15|NA|TRBV19|TRBJ1-5
CASSGGQGAYQPQHF
TGTGCCAGTAGCGGTGGACAGGGGGCTTACCAGCCCCAGCATTTT
>NA|17|NA|TRBV7-9|TRBJ1-3
CASSLGLLHLSGNTIYF
TGTGCCAGCAGCTTAGGACTTCTCCACCTTTCTGGAAACACCATATATTTT
>TRBD1|16|NA|TRBV5-1|TRBJ2-2
CASSLQGQVNTGELFF
TGCGCCAGCAGCCTCCAGGGACAGGTGAACACCGGGGAGCTGTTTTTT
>TRBD2|13|NA|TRBV7-2|TRBJ2-7
CASNSGAPYEQYF
TGTGCCAGCAATAGCGGGGCGCCCTACGAGCAGTACTTC
>NA|13|NA|TRBV6-2/TRBV6-3|TRBJ2-7
CASSRAGTYEQYF
TGTGCCAGCAGCCGCGCTGGGACCTACGAGCAGTACTTC
>NA|14|NA|TRBV5-1|TRBJ2-2
CASSLGENTGELFF
TGCGCCAGCAGCTTGGGTGAGAACACCGGGGAGCTGTTTTTT
>NA|15|NA|TRBV3-1/TRBV3-2|TRBJ1-5
CASSPATGFGQPQHF
TGTGCCAGCAGCCCTGCAACAGGTTTCGGTCAGCCCCAGCATTTT
>NA|16|NA|TRBV10-3|TRBJ1-4
CAISESIGGDDEKLFF
TGTGCCATCAGTGAGTCCATCGGGGGGGACGATGAAAAACTGTTTTTT
>NA|14|NA|TRBV19|TRBJ2-2
CASSITGVTGELFF
TGTGCCAGTAGTATTACGGGTGTCACCGGGGAGCTGTTTTTT
>NA|12|NA|TRBV28|TRBJ2-7
CATYGRAHEQYF
TGTGCCACATACGGCAGGGCCCACGAGCAGTACTTC
>NA|14|few|TRBV9|TRBJ2-1
CASSVAGSYNEQFF
TGTGCCAGCAGCGTAGCTGGCTCCTACAATGAGCAGTTCTTC
>NA|15|NA|TRBV10-3|TRBJ2-3
CAISEQTGTTDTQYF
TGTGCCATCAGTGAACAGACAGGAACCACAGATACGCAGTATTTT
>NA|14|NA|TRBV19|TRBJ1-5
CASSVRQADQPQHF
TGTGCCAGTAGTGTCAGACAGGCTGATCAGCCCCAGCATTTT